This T cell receptor (beta chain) stems from a study of human T cells and chemical hapten exposure. Time point of the sample: pre-sensitization, week 0. Treatment of the sample: therapeutic diphenylcyclopropenone sensitization with weekly scalp DPC. V lost 1 base and J lost 0; bases outside the gene matches: 7. This CDR3 region has 18 residues. Germline V gene sequence: CDR1 SEHNR, CDR2 FQNEAQ (reference sequence). General observations from the study: TCRs above 1 in 1000 frequency stayed constant with DPC sensitization.

One entry per CDR3 protein, called by TCRdb with MiXCR from the RACE reads. Here the sample spans roughly 50,000 distinct CDR3 sequences, 9.5% to 10% being singletons. Details on this clonotype: Its cognate antigen is unknown.

Sequenced here: whole blood, sampled in connection with sensitization to the hapten diphenylcyclopropenone (DPC). This chain links TRBV7-9 with TRBJ2-1, with 9 nucleotides matching TRBD2. The source is a man aged 35-49 years with alopecia areata. Some clones in this sample may be carry-over from other donors' samples. CDR3 DNA sequence: TGTGCCAGCAGCTTAGTCCTAGCGGGAAGTTACTCCTACAATGAGCAGTTCTTC. Residues: CASSLVLAGSYSYNEQFF. The full variable domain, its missing parts supplied by reference TRBV7-9 and TRBJ2-1, is DTGVSQNPRHKITKRGQNVTFRCDPISEHNRLYWYRQTLGQGPEFLTYFQNEAQLEKSRLLSDRFSAERPKGSFSTLEIQRTEQGDSAMYLCASSLVLAGSYSYNEQFFGPGTRLTVL.